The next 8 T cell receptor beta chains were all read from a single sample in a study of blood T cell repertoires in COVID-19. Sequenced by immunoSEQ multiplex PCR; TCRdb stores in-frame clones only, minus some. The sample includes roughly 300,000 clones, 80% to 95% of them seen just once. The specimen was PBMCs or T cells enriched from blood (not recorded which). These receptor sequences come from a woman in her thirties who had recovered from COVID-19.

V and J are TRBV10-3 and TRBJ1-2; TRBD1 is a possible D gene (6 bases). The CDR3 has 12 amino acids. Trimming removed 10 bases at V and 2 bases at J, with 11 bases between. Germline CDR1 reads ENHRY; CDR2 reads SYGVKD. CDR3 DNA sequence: TGTGCCACGACGGACAGCAACTATGGCTACACCTTC. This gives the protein CATTDSNYGYTF.

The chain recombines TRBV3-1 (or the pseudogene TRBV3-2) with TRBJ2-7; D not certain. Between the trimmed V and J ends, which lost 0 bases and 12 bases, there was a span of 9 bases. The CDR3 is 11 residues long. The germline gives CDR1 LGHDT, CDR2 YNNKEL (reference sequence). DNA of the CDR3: TGTGCCAGCAGCCAAGAACATGTAAGGTACTTC. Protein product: CASSQEHVRYF.

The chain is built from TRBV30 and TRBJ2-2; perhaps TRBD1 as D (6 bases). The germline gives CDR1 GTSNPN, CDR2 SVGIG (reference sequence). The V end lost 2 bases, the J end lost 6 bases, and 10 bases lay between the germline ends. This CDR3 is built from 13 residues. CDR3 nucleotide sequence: TGTGCCTGGAGTTTCACAGGGCCCGGGGAGCTGTTTTTT. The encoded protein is CAWSFTGPGELFF.

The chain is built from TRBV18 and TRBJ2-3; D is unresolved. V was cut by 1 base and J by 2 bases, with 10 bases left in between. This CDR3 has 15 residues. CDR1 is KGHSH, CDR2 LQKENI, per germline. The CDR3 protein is CASSPRQLSTDTQYF. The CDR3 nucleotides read TGTGCCAGCTCACCACGACAACTCTCCACAGATACGCAGTATTTT.

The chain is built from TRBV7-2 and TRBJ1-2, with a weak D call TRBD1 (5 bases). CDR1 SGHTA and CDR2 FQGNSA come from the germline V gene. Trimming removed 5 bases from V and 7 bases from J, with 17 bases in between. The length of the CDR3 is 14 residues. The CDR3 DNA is TGTGCCAGCAGCCGTACGGGGGATCAAGGTGGCTACACCTTC. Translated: CASSRTGDQGGYTF.

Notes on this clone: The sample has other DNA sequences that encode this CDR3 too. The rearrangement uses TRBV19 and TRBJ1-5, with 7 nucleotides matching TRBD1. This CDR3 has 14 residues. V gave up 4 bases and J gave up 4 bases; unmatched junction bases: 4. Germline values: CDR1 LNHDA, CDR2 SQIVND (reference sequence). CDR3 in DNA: TGTGCCAGTAGTAGACAGGGTGGGAATCAGCCCCAGCATTTT. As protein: CASSRQGGNQPQHF.

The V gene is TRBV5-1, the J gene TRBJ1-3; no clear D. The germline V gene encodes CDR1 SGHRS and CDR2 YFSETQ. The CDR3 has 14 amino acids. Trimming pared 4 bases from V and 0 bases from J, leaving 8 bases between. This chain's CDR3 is CASSRGDSGNTIYF. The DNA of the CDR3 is TGCGCCAGCAGCCGCGGGGACTCTGGAAACACCATATATTTT.

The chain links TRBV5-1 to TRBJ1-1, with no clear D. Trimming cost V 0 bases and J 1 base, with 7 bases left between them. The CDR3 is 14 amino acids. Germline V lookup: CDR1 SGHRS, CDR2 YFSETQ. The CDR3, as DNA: TGCGCCAGCAGCTTGGAAAACAGGAACACTGAAGCTTTCTTT. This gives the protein CASSLENRNTEAFF. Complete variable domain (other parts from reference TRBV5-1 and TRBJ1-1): KAGVTQTPRYLIKTRGQQVTLSCSPISGHRSVSWYQQTPGQGLQFLFEYFSETQRNKGNFPGRFSGRQFSNSRSEMNVSTLELGDSALYLCASSLENRNTEAFFGQGTRLTVV.